These 3 T cell receptor beta chains share one sample of origin, sequenced in a study of technical replicates of blood from a handful of donors. Clones were sequenced by immunoSEQ multiplex PCR, and TCRdb holds only the in-frame ones, with some missing. The profile covers around 61,000 clones, with roughly 97% appearing a single time and around 0.19% taken by the ten largest. Sequenced: T cells isolated from PBMCs. The receptors were sampled from a human donor in good health.

The V gene is TRBV7-2, the J gene TRBJ1-4; D remains unclear. The V end lost 5 bases, the J end lost 5 bases, and 15 bases lay between the germline ends. Germline V CDR1 and CDR2: SGHTA, FQGNSA. The CDR3 is made up of 15 amino acids. The CDR3 DNA reads TGTGCCAGCAGCCAGCGGACGGACTCAAATGAAAAACTGTTTTTT. It encodes CASSQRTDSNEKLFF.

The J gene is TRBJ1-5, the V gene TRBV15; D is possibly TRBD1 (6 bases). From germline, CDR1 is LNHNV and CDR2 YYDKDF (reference sequence). The CDR3 spans 16 residues. V lost 1 base, J lost 3 bases, and 13 bases lay in between. The CDR3 nucleotides are TGTGCCACCAGCAGAGCACCCAGGACAGCCAATCAGCCCCAGCATTTT. This gives the protein CATSRAPRTANQPQHF.

V is TRBV27 and J is TRBJ1-5; tentative D call: TRBD1 (6 bases). The germline V gene has CDR1 MNHEY and CDR2 SMNVEV (reference sequence). This CDR3 spans 14 amino acids. The V gene lost 3 bases and the J gene lost 4 bases, with 10 bases spanning the gap. CDR3 in amino acids: CASSLGAENQPQHF. CDR3 sequence (DNA): TGTGCCAGCAGTTTGGGGGCGGAAAATCAGCCCCAGCATTTT.